The clone carrying this TCR beta chain was recorded a few times. The data are from a study of blood T cell repertoires in COVID-19. Study overall: Researchers got acute and convalescent COVID-19 samples from the United States, Italy and Spain. PBMCs, B-cell-depleted T cells, or T cells provided the cDNA or gDNA that made up the material.

As originally analysed: Reference gene primer amplification yielded estimated nucleated cell counts. Some clones are missing from TCRdb's copy, which holds only in-frame ones; the method was immunoSEQ multiplex PCR. That table is the source of V, J and clone size, and D and trimming were worked out from the DNA. The profile shows approximately 120,000 clones, approximately 90% of them singletons. CDR3 size: 16 residues. Germline CDR1 reads SGHVS; CDR2 reads FNYEAQ. J was trimmed by 4 bases and V by 1 base; bases with no gene match: 6. The V call is TRBV7-6, the J call TRBJ2-1, with 8 positions matching TRBD2. This receptor was identified in a human donor in a cohort sampled during active COVID-19. The sample was peripheral blood. CDR3 residues: CASSLEGGGRYNEQFF. CDR3 coding DNA: TGTGCCAGCAGCTTAGAGGGCGGGGGGCGATACAATGAGCAGTTCTTC.